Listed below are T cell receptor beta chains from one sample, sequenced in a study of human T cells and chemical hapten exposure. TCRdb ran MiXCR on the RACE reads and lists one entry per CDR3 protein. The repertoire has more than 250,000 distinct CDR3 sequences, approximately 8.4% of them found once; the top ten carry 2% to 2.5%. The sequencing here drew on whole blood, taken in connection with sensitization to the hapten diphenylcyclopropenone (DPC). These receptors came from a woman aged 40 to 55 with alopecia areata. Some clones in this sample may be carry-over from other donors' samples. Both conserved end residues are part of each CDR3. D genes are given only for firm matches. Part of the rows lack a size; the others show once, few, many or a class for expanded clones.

CDR3 DNA: TGTGCCAGTAGCGAACGGGACGTCCAGTACTTC
CDR3 protein: CASSERDVQYF
J gene: TRBJ2-5
clone size: few
D gene: NA
V gene: TRBV19

CDR3 DNA: TGTGCCAGCAGCTCCGTTCAGGTCGAGCAGTTCTTC
CDR3 protein: CASSSVQVEQFF
J gene: TRBJ2-1
clone size: few
D gene: NA
V gene: TRBV11-2

CDR3 DNA: TGTGCCAGCACCACTAGCGGGAGCACAGATACGCAGTATTTT
CDR3 protein: CASTTSGSTDTQYF
J gene: TRBJ2-3
clone size: many
D gene: TRBD2
V gene: TRBV28

CDR3 DNA: TGCAGCGTTCGACGGGACACCAACTATGGCTACACCTTC
CDR3 protein: CSVRRDTNYGYTF
J gene: TRBJ1-2
clone size: few
D gene: NA
V gene: TRBV29-1

CDR3 DNA: TGTGCCAGCAGGCCCGGGACTAACACAGATACGCAGTATTTT
CDR3 protein: CASRPGTNTDTQYF
J gene: TRBJ2-3
clone size: many
D gene: TRBD2
V gene: TRBV9

CDR3 DNA: TGTGCCAGCAGTTTACTTTCAGGGGCAGATACGCAGTATTTT
CDR3 protein: CASSLLSGADTQYF
J gene: TRBJ2-3
clone size: few
D gene: NA
V gene: TRBV27

CDR3 DNA: TGCAGTGCCACCCCCAGCGGGAGGGTTGGAGATACGCAGTATTTT
CDR3 protein: CSATPSGRVGDTQYF
J gene: TRBJ2-3
clone size: many
D gene: TRBD2
V gene: TRBV20-1

CDR3 DNA: TGTGCCATCAGTGACGGGGGGCGTATCCAAGAGACCCAGTACTTC
CDR3 protein: CAISDGGRIQETQYF
J gene: TRBJ2-5
clone size: NA
D gene: NA
V gene: TRBV10-3

CDR3 DNA: TGTGCCAGCAGTTCGGGGACTGTCTCTGGGGCCAACGTCCTGACTTTC
CDR3 protein: CASSSGTVSGANVLTF
J gene: TRBJ2-6
clone size: NA
D gene: NA
V gene: TRBV6-5

CDR3 DNA: TGCGCCAGCAGCTTGGGACTAGTTTCTGGCTACGAGCAGTACTTC
CDR3 protein: CASSLGLVSGYEQYF
J gene: TRBJ2-7
clone size: NA
D gene: NA
V gene: TRBV5-1

CDR3 DNA: TGTGCCATCCCGGCAGGGGACGGCTACACCTTC
CDR3 protein: CAIPAGDGYTF
J gene: TRBJ1-2
clone size: NA
D gene: NA
V gene: TRBV28

CDR3 DNA: TGCGCCAGCAGCTTTAGGACTATACGCACAGATACGCAGTATTTT
CDR3 protein: CASSFRTIRTDTQYF
J gene: TRBJ2-3
clone size: NA
D gene: NA
V gene: TRBV5-1

CDR3 DNA: TGTGCCAGCAGCGGGGGTCGGACCCAGTACTTC
CDR3 protein: CASSGGRTQYF
J gene: TRBJ2-5
clone size: NA
D gene: NA
V gene: TRBV27

CDR3 DNA: TGTGCCAGCAGCTTGGCGGGATGGGACACCGGGGAGCTGTTTTTT
CDR3 protein: CASSLAGWDTGELFF
J gene: TRBJ2-2
clone size: few
D gene: NA
V gene: TRBV11-3